A single sample gave rise to the 23 T cell receptor beta chains below, sequenced in a study of CD4 T cells in relation to SARS-CoV-2 and coronaviruses. TCRdb keeps only in-frame clones here, not all; method: immunoSEQ multiplex PCR. The repertoire has 30,000 to 45,000 clones, around 89% of them found once; the top ten carry 9.2%. The material sequenced was memory CD4+ T cells from PBMCs. These receptors came from an adult with COVID-19.

CDR3 in DNA: TGTGCCAGCAGCTTGCCAAGCGTCTACGAGCAGTACTTC. Translating it yields CASSLPSVYEQYF. The chain uses TRBV7-2 and TRBJ2-7, with D unclear. This CDR3 is built from 13 residues. Trimming cost V 3 bases and J 3 bases, with 9 bases left between them. Germline-derived CDR1 and CDR2 are SGHTA and FQGNSA.

This chain joins TRBV5-4 and TRBJ2-7; 10 positions agree with TRBD1. The CDR3 consists of 16 residues. J gave up 2 bases and V 0 bases, and 5 bases lay outside the gene matches. Germline V CDR1 and CDR2: SGHNT, YYREEE (reference sequence). In nucleotides, the CDR3 is TGTGCCAGCAGCTTGGGTAGTGGACAGGGGGCCTACGAGCAGTACTTC. This codes for CASSLGSGQGAYEQYF.

The genes are TRBV7-9 and TRBJ2-2; the match to TRBD1 covers 8 bases. CDR3 length: 15 residues. Germline V CDR1 and CDR2: SEHNR, FQNEAQ (reference sequence). J was trimmed by 5 bases and V by 5 bases; bases with no gene match: 7. CDR3 in amino acids: CASSATGGRTGELFF. In DNA form, the CDR3 reads TGTGCCAGCAGCGCCACAGGGGGAAGGACCGGGGAGCTGTTTTTT. Supplemented by reference TRBV7-9 and TRBJ2-2, the full variable domain reads DTGVSQNPRHKITKRGQNVTFRCDPISEHNRLYWYRQTLGQGPEFLTYFQNEAQLEKSRLLSDRFSAERPKGSFSTLEIQRTEQGDSAMYLCASSATGGRTGELFFGEGSRLTVL.

The chain joins TRBV19 to TRBJ2-7; tentative D call: TRBD2 (7 bases). The germline V gene encodes CDR1 LNHDA and CDR2 SQIVND (reference sequence). This CDR3 spans 14 amino acids. The V end was cut by 5 bases, the J end by 3 bases, with 14 bases between. CDR3 coding DNA: TGTGCCAGTAGTTCGGGGGGCGGTAGCTACGAGCAGTACTTC. Its protein is CASSSGGGSYEQYF. The complete variable domain, with remaining parts taken from reference TRBV19 and TRBJ2-7, reads DGGITQSPKYLFRKEGQNVTLSCEQNLNHDAMYWYRQDPGQGLRLIYYSQIVNDFQKGDIAEGYSVSREKKESFPLTVTSAQKNPTAFYLCASSSGGGSYEQYFGPGTRLTVT.

This sequence joins TRBV28 and TRBJ1-2; D perhaps matches TRBD1 (6 bases). The germline gives CDR1 MDHEN, CDR2 SYDVKM. The CDR3 length is 13 residues. The ends were cut back, 10 bases at V and 2 bases at J, with 14 bases in the middle. The CDR3 here is CATELTGNYGYTF. For the CDR3, the DNA is TGTGCCACCGAATTAACAGGGAACTATGGCTACACCTTC.

J is TRBJ2-3 and V is TRBV5-6; D may be TRBD1 or TRBD2 (5 bases each). The CDR3 is 15 residues long. V dropped 4 bases and J dropped 0 bases, with 12 bases sitting between them. Germline lookup yields CDR1 SGHDT and CDR2 YYEEEE. CDR3 sequence: CASSHRGPSTDTQYF. As DNA, the CDR3 is TGTGCCAGCAGCCACCGGGGCCCAAGCACAGATACGCAGTATTTT.

The chain is built from TRBV18 and TRBJ1-4; no firm D call. V was trimmed by 2 bases and J by 7 bases, leaving 17 bases between them. Germline V gene lookup returns CDR1 KGHSH and CDR2 LQKENI. The CDR3 totals 16 residues. The chain's CDR3 is CASSPSSERSSEKLFF. The CDR3 bases are TGTGCCAGCTCACCATCGAGTGAACGCTCAAGTGAAAAACTGTTTTTT. Complete variable domain (other parts from reference TRBV18 and TRBJ1-4): NAGVMQNPRHLVRRRGQEARLRCSPMKGHSHVYWYRQLPEEGLKFMVYLQKENIIDESGMPKERFSAEFPKEGPSILRIQQVVRGDSAAYFCASSPSSERSSEKLFFGSGTQLSVL.

This clone was recorded a few times. The CDR3 region has the DNA TGTGCCAGCTCACCAGAACAGGGGAGGGGAGAGACCCAGTACTTC. Encoded protein: CASSPEQGRGETQYF. The V call is TRBV18, the J call TRBJ2-5; D possibly uses TRBD1 or TRBD2 (7 bases each). Germline V CDR1 and CDR2: KGHSH, LQKENI. The V gene lost 2 bases and the J gene lost 4 bases, with 14 bases spanning the gap. The CDR3 has 15 residues. Looking up the rest from reference TRBV18 and TRBJ2-5 gives the full variable domain: NAGVMQNPRHLVRRRGQEARLRCSPMKGHSHVYWYRQLPEEGLKFMVYLQKENIIDESGMPKERFSAEFPKEGPSILRIQQVVRGDSAAYFCASSPEQGRGETQYFGPGTRLLVL.

V is TRBV19 and J is TRBJ1-5; D gene ambiguous. V was pared by 9 bases and J by 10 bases, with 19 bases between. The CDR3 sequence is 13 residues long. Germline-derived CDR1 and CDR2 are LNHDA and SQIVND (reference sequence). The CDR3 nucleotides are TGTGCCAGCTCTAACCTTGGACCAACCCCCCAGCATTTT. Protein product: CASSNLGPTPQHF.

The V call is TRBV5-1, the J call TRBJ2-7; the match to TRBD1 covers 9 bases. Germline V gene data show CDR1 as SGHRS and CDR2 as YFSETQ. This CDR3 is built from 15 residues. V trimming: 5 bases; J trimming: 5 bases; junction bases outside the gene matches: 11. As DNA, the CDR3 is TGCGCCAGCAGTCTTCTCACCGGGACAGGGAACGAGCAGTACTTC. It translates to CASSLLTGTGNEQYF.

The V and J genes are TRBV5-4 and TRBJ2-4; TRBD2 agrees at 13 bases. V dropped 7 bases and J dropped 0; count of bases not matched to a gene: 4. The germline V gene encodes CDR1 SGHNT and CDR2 YYREEE (reference sequence). CDR3 size: 16 residues. The CDR3 bases are TGTGCCAGCCGAACTAGCGGGGGGGGAGCCAAAAACATTCAGTACTTC. Residues: CASRTSGGGAKNIQYF.

The V call is TRBV4-1, the J call TRBJ2-6; D might be TRBD2 (6 bases). CDR1 and CDR2 (germline): MGHRA, YSYEKL. The CDR3 runs to 16 residues. V was trimmed by 0 bases and J by 2 bases, leaving 8 bases between them. The CDR3 DNA is TGCGCCAGCAGCCAAGATTGGGGGGCTGGGGCCAACGTCCTGACTTTC. Translating it yields CASSQDWGAGANVLTF.

V and J are TRBV5-8 and TRBJ1-5; D is undetermined. The CDR3 length is 15 residues. Trimming removed 4 bases at V and 2 bases at J, with 13 bases between. The V gene's germline CDR1 is SGHTS and CDR2 YDEGEE. CDR3 DNA sequence: TGTGCCAGCAGCATTAGAGGAACTGGCAATCAGCCCCAGCATTTT. It specifies CASSIRGTGNQPQHF. The variable domain in full, with the rest retrieved from reference TRBV5-8 and TRBJ1-5, is EAGVTQSPTHLIKTRGQQATLRCSPISGHTSVYWYQQALGLGLQFLLWYDEGEERNRGNFPPRFSGRQFPNYSSELNVNALELEDSALYLCASSIRGTGNQPQHFGDGTRLSIL.

The rearrangement uses TRBV3-1 (or the pseudogene TRBV3-2) and TRBJ1-1; D is undetermined. Germline-derived CDR1 and CDR2 are LGHDT and YNNKEL (reference sequence). The CDR3 extends over 19 amino acids. V lost 4 bases and J lost 1, with 25 bases in between. This chain's CDR3 is CASSLEGYRARGPNTEAFF. The DNA for the CDR3 is TGTGCCAGCAGCCTCGAAGGGTACCGGGCAAGAGGCCCGAACACTGAAGCTTTCTTT.

The V call is TRBV7-2, the J call TRBJ2-7, with 9 bases lining up with TRBD1. This CDR3 has 17 residues. V lost 2 bases, J lost 5 bases, and 13 bases stayed unmatched. In germline, CDR1 is SGHTA, CDR2 FQGNSA. The CDR3 sequence is CASSLKRTGTGSHEQYF. For the CDR3, the DNA is TGTGCCAGCAGCTTAAAACGAACCGGGACAGGGTCCCACGAGCAGTACTTC.

The chain links TRBV24-1 to TRBJ2-1, with TRBD2 matching over 8 bases. V lost 3 bases to trimming and J lost 0 bases; unmatched junction nucleotides: 6. The CDR3 loop spans 17 amino acids. CDR1 KGHDR and CDR2 SFDVKD come from the germline V gene. The CDR3 sequence is CATSDPSGGSSYNEQFF. The CDR3 DNA sequence: TGTGCCACCAGTGATCCCTCGGGGGGGAGCTCCTACAATGAGCAGTTCTTC.

In this sample, this clone turned up once. The chain couples TRBV27 to TRBJ1-5; a possible D gene is TRBD1 (6 bases). V was pared by 5 bases and J by 6 bases, with 17 bases between. Germline loops: CDR1 MNHEY, CDR2 SMNVEV (reference sequence). This CDR3 region has 15 residues. The CDR3 protein is CASSATQGWGQPQHF. CDR3 nucleotides: TGTGCCAGCAGTGCTACACAGGGCTGGGGTCAGCCCCAGCATTTT.

The chain uses TRBV5-8 and TRBJ1-5, with 8 bases aligning to TRBD1. The CDR3 covers 15 residues. V lost 4 bases to trimming and J lost 6 bases; unmatched junction nucleotides: 9. Germline V gene sequence: CDR1 SGHTS, CDR2 YDEGEE. In DNA, the CDR3 is TGTGCCAGCAGCCCTACTGACAGGGGTGCTCAGCCCCAGCATTTT. The encoded protein is CASSPTDRGAQPQHF.

The genes are TRBV7-2 and TRBJ2-3; 7 bases are shared with TRBD2. There are 16 residues in the CDR3. V gave up 5 bases and J gave up 3 bases; unmatched junction bases: 11. Germline values: CDR1 SGHTA, CDR2 FQGNSA. The CDR3 DNA follows: TGTGCCAGCAGCCCAGATACGGGGGGTATTACAGATACGCAGTATTTT. Translating gives CASSPDTGGITDTQYF.

This clone was seen only a few times. The chain is built from TRBV14 and TRBJ2-5; 9 bases are shared with TRBD2. V lost 0 bases, J lost 6 bases, and 8 bases stayed unmatched. Germline V CDR1 and CDR2: SGHDN, FVKESK. The CDR3 has 16 amino acids. The CDR3 DNA is TGTGCCAGCAGCCAAGATTCTAGCGGGATATCAAAGACCCAGTACTTC. Protein product: CASSQDSSGISKTQYF. Filled out from reference TRBV14 and TRBJ2-5, the complete variable domain reads EAGVTQFPSHSVIEKGQTVTLRCDPISGHDNLYWYRRVMGKEIKFLLHFVKESKQDESGMPNNRFLAERTGGTYSTLKVQPAELEDSGVYFCASSQDSSGISKTQYFGPGTRLLVL.

This chain links TRBV6-5 with TRBJ2-3; tentatively, D is TRBD1 (6 bases). Trimming pared 2 bases from V and 1 base from J, leaving 7 bases between. The length of the CDR3 is 14 residues. The germline V gene has CDR1 MNHEY and CDR2 SVGAGI. The CDR3 spells CASSYNRGTDTQYF. The CDR3 DNA reads TGTGCCAGCAGTTACAACAGGGGCACAGATACGCAGTATTTT.

This clone showed up just a few times. This rearrangement joins TRBV5-6 to TRBJ1-1; D is unclear. The CDR3 is made up of 13 amino acids. The V end was cut by 2 bases, the J end by 6 bases, with 11 bases between. CDR1 is SGHDT, CDR2 YYEEEE, per germline. The CDR3 protein is CASSFGAGPEAFF. CDR3 sequence (DNA): TGTGCCAGCAGCTTCGGTGCAGGCCCTGAAGCTTTCTTT.

The chain links TRBV7-2 to TRBJ1-3; no reliable D call. CDR3 length: 16 residues. Germline assignment: CDR1 SGHTA and CDR2 FQGNSA. Trimming took off 6 bases at V and 0 bases at J, with 15 bases between the two ends. This CDR3 is CASSSIHLASGNTIYF. Written as DNA, the CDR3 is TGTGCCAGCAGTTCTATCCATCTCGCCTCTGGAAACACCATATATTTT.